Described below is a single T cell receptor (beta chain) sequence and its context. The data originate from a study of blood T cells in healthy people across ages. Trimming shortened V by 7 bases and J by 3 bases, and 15 bases separated the two germline ends. This CDR3 spans 13 amino acids. The germline V gene has CDR1 SQVTM and CDR2 ANQGSEA. Together with a sample-barcoded 5' primer, a J-beta primer mix was included in a second PCR lasting about 6 to 11 cycles. At least 2.5 million CDR3-containing paired-end reads were obtained per sample. From the 5' RACE reads, TCRdb called clonotypes with MiXCR, one entry per CDR3 protein. The sample includes 660,000 or so distinct CDR3 sequences, approximately 59% of them seen just once.

V is TRBV29-1 and J is TRBJ1-1; tentative D call: TRBD1 (5 bases). Sequenced material: blood. This receptor was identified in a man in his sixties in good health. The CDR3 nucleotides are TGCAGCGCCGGGGGGAGAGCCTACACTGAAGCTTTCTTT. It translates to CSAGGRAYTEAFF.